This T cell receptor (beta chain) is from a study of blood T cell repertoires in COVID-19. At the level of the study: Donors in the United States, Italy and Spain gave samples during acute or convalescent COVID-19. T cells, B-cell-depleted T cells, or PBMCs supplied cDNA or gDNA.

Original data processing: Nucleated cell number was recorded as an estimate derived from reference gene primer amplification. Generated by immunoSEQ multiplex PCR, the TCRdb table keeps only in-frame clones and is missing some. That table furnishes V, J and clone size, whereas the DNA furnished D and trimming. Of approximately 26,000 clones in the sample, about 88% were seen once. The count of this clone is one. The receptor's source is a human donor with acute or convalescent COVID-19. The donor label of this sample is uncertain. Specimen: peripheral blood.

For the CDR3, the DNA is TGCGCCAGCAGCTCCGCCGGGACTAGCCTAAATGAGCAGTTCTTC. Its protein product is CASSSAGTSLNEQFF. V gene TRBV5-1 combines with J gene TRBJ2-1; 9 bases map to TRBD2. Germline assignment: CDR1 SGHRS and CDR2 YFSETQ. The V segment lost 3 bases and the J segment 7 bases; nucleotides outside the gene matches: 8. CDR3 length equals 15 residues.